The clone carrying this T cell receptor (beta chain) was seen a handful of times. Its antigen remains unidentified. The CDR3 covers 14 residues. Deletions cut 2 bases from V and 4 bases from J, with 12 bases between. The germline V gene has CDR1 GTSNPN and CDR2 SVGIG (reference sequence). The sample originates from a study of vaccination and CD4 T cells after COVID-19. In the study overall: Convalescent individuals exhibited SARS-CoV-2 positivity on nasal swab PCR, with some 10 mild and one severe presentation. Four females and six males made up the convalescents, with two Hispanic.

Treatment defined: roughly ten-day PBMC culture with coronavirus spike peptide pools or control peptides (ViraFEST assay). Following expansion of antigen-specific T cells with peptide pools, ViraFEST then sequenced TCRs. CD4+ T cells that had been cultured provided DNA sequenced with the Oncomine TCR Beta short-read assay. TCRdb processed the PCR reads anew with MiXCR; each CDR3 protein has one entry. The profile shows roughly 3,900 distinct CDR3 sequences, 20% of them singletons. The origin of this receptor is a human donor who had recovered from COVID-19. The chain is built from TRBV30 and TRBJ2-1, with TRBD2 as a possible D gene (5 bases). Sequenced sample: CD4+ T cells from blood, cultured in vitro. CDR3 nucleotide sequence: TGTGCCTGGAGTACGGGGAGTCGGTACAATGAGCAGTTCTTC. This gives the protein CAWSTGSRYNEQFF. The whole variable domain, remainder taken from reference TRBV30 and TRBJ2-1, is SQTIHQWPATLVQPVGSPLSLECTVEGTSNPNLYWYRQAAGRGLQLLFYSVGIGQISSEVPQNLSASRPQDRQFILSSKKLLLSDSGFYLCAWSTGSRYNEQFFGPGTRLTVL.